This TCR beta chain was captured in a study of blood T cell repertoires in COVID-19. Sequencing was performed with immunoSEQ multiplex PCR; in TCRdb, only in-frame clones are kept and a portion is missing. This table has 300,000 to 350,000 clones, more than 75% appearing once. Trimming at V came to 1 base and at J to 1 base, leaving 9 bases not matched to a gene. CDR3 length: 18 amino acids. Germline CDR1 and CDR2: SGHTA and FQGNSA. V and J are TRBV7-2 and TRBJ1-1; 10 bases are a match to TRBD1. Sequenced material: PBMCs or T cells enriched from blood (not recorded which). The sequence derives from a woman in her thirties who had recovered from COVID-19. The CDR3 DNA follows: TGTGCCAGCAGCTTAGAGGTTAGGGACAGGGGCCGGAACACTGAAGCTTTCTTT. Protein: CASSLEVRDRGRNTEAFF.